The present entry profiles one T cell receptor (beta chain) with its context. What antigen it recognizes has not been identified. No much larger clone exists at a distance of one base, and base qualities are not known. The data are from a study of T cell responses to AZD1222 COVID-19 vaccine (dated by TCRdb to the early 2020s). In terms of the full investigation: AZD1222 recipients with second doses at about 4 weeks or about 12 weeks were pooled, because spike-specific TCR depth and breadth did not differ between schedules. TCR sequencing covered 233 trial participants: 200 to 210 given two doses of AZD1222 and 26 given two doses of MenACWY control vaccine. Trial participants were enrolled by age into subgroups of 18-55, 56-69 and 70-plus years, and roughly 150, 30 and 60 TCR-sequenced participants, respectively, were included in these subgroups. Findings and caveats that apply to the study as a whole: The 56-69-year group was small, and its depth increase did not reach significance, likely because of low power. Only five to seven AZD1222 recipients were SARS-CoV-2 seropositive at baseline, limiting conclusions about previously exposed vaccinees. Most participants were white British and females outnumbered males, and the authors suggested that clonal diversity may have been underestimated. Reportedly, close to half of the unique spike-specific TCRs recognized epitopes lying outside the regions that are mutated in the B.1.351 and B.1.1.7 variants. CD4 TCRs associated with the vaccine covered the entire spike protein, and the dominant responses were in regions 160-218 and 743-854. Spike-specific TCR breadth and depth rose significantly after two AZD1222 doses compared with day 0 and with MenACWY recipients. Because no samples from the day 14 peak response were available, repertoires could be characterized only after the peak T cell response.

From its cysteine to its phenylalanine, the CDR3 spans 14 amino acids. Of all the DNA, just the CDR3 is kept, 42 bases in frame from base 1. The CDR3 regions of human TCRbeta chains were analyzed by immunosequencing. As for how the authors treated the data: Repertoire TCRs were matched against a reference library of SARS-CoV-2-specific TCRs generated with the MIRA antigen-specificity platform. Breadth was defined as the fraction of unique TCRs that were SARS-CoV-2-associated. Depth was defined as the fraction of total T cells that were SARS-CoV-2-associated. Using the MIRA data, each spike-specific TCR was mapped to the spike region that the TCR reacts to and placed in a CD4 or CD8 class. Log10-transformed breadth and depth values were compared by one-way ANOVA with Sidak's multiple comparisons tests. The source is immuneACCESS, and TCRdb retained only in-frame sequences with V and J called. Part of the clones is not carried over; for the studies checked, unresolved V genes explain less than half of this, and the remainder is unexplained. V and J calls and clone size are as listed in that table; D and trimming were resolved from the DNA. This sample comprises roughly 150,000 clones, approximately 88% of them detected only once. Of the sample, roughly 2% falls within the top ten clones.

The time point label corresponds to: baseline before first vaccination. Vaccinee samples came from UK trials COV001 and COV002, including a single-blind randomized controlled phase 2/3 trial of AZD1222 (ChAdOx1 nCoV-19) in healthy adults. For TCRbeta chain sequencing, PBMC samples were collected from trial participants at day 0 and at day 28 after the second dose. Source: peripheral blood, taken on day 0 of AZD1222 vaccination. The sequence links TRBV1 to TRBJ2-1; the DNA was not used to check the table's D call, TRBD2. TRBV1 is flagged as a pseudogene. This clonotype was sampled from an adult in good health. The DNA sequence is as follows: TGCACCAGCAGGGGACTAGCGGGAAACAATGAGCAGTTCTTC. Translated, this is CTSRGLAGNNEQFF.